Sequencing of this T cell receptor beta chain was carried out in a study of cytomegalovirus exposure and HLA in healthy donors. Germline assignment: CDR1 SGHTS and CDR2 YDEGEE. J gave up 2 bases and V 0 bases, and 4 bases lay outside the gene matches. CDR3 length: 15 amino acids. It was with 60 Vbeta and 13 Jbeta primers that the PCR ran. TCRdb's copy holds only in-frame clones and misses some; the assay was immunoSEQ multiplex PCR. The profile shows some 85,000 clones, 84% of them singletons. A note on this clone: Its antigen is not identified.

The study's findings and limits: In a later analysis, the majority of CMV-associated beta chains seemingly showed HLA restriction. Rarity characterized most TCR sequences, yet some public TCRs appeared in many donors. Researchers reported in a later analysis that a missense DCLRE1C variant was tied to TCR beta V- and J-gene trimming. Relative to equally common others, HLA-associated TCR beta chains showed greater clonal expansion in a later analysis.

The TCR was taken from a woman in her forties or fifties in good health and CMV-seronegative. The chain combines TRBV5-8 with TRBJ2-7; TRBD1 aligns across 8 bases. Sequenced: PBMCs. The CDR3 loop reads CASSLGDRLTYEQYF. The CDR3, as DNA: TGTGCCAGCAGCTTGGGGGACAGGTTAACCTACGAGCAGTACTTC.